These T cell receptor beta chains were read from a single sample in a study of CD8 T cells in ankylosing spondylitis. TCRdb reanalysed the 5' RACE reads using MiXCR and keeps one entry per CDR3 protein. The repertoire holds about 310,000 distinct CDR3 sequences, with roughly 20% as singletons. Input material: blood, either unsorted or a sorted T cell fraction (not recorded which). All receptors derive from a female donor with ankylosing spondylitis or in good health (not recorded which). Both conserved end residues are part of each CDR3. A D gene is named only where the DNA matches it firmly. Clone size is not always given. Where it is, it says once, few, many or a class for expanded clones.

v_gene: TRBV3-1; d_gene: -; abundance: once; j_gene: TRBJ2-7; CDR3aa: CASSPSGAYEQYF; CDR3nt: TGTGCCAGCAGCCCCTCGGGGGCCTACGAGCAGTACTTC
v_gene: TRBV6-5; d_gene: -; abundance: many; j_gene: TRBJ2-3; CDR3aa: CASSPRLAGVDTQYF; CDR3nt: TGTGCCAGCAGTCCTCGACTAGCAGGGGTGGATACGCAGTATTTT
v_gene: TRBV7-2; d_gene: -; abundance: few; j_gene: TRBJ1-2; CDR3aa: CASSPRTRLYGYTF; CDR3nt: TGTGCCAGCAGCCCCCGGACCCGATTGTATGGCTACACCTTC
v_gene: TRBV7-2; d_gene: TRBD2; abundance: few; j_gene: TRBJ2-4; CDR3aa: CASSSQGGGGNIQYF; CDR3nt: TGTGCCAGCAGCTCCCAAGGTGGGGGGGGAAACATTCAGTACTTC
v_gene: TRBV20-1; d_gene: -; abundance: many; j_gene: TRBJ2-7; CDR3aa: CSAGDRFGQYF; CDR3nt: TGCAGTGCTGGAGACAGGTTCGGCCAGTACTTC
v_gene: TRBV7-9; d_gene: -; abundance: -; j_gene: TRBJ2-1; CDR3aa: CASSRAPGLFF; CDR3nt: TGTGCCAGCAGCCGGGCCCCAGGGCTGTTCTTC
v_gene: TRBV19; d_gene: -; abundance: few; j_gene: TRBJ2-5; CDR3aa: CASTSDLRETQYF; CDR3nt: TGTGCCAGTACCTCGGACCTAAGGGAGACCCAGTACTTC
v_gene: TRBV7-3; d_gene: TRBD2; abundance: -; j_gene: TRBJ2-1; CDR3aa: CASSSLPGLAGGDEQFF; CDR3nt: TGTGCCAGCAGCTCACTCCCGGGACTAGCGGGGGGAGATGAGCAGTTCTTC
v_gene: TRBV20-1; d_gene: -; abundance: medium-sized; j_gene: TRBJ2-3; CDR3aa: CSARARDGRTDTQYF; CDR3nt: TGCAGTGCTAGAGCCAGGGACGGAAGAACAGATACGCAGTATTTT
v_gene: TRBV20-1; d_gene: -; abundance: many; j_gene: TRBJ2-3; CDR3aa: CSASRLVEDTQYF; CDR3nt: TGCAGTGCCTCCCGACTAGTTGAAGATACGCAGTATTTT
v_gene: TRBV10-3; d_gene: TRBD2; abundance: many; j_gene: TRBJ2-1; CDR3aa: CAIRPGTSNNEQFF; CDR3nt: TGTGCCATCAGGCCCGGGACTAGCAACAATGAGCAGTTCTTC
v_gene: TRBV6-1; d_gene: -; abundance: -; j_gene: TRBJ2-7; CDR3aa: CASSALELGRYEQYF; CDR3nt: TGTGCCAGCAGTGCCTTGGAACTGGGCCGGTACGAGCAGTACTTC
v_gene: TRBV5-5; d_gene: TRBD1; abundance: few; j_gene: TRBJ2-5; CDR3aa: CASSATGLETQYF; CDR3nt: TGTGCCAGCAGCGCGACAGGGTTAGAGACCCAGTACTTC
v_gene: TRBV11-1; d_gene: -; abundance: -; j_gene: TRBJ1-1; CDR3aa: CASSFEVENTEAFF; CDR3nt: TGTGCCAGCAGCTTTGAAGTTGAGAACACTGAAGCTTTCTTT
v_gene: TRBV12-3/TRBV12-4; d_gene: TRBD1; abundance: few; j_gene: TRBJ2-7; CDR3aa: CASSLLAGGHEQYF; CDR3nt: TGTGCCAGCAGTTTATTGGCAGGGGGCCACGAGCAGTACTTC
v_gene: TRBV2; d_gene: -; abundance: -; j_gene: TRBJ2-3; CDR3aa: CASLPWVSTDTQYF; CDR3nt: TGTGCCAGCCTCCCGTGGGTTAGCACAGATACGCAGTATTTT
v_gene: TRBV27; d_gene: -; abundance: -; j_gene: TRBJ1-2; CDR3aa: CASSFVAGWGGYTF; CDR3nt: TGTGCCAGCAGTTTCGTGGCAGGCTGGGGCGGCTACACCTTC
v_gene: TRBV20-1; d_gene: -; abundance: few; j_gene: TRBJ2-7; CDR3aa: CSARRQLTSYEQYF; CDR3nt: TGCAGTGCTCGCAGACAGCTTACTAGTTACGAGCAGTACTTC
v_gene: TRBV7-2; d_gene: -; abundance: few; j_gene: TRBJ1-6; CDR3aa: CASSLRTANSPLHF; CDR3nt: TGTGCCAGCAGCCTCCGGACAGCCAATTCACCCCTCCACTTT
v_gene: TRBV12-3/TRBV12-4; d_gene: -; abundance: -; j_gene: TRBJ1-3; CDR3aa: CASSRISSGNTIYF; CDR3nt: TGTGCCAGCAGTCGGATCTCCTCTGGAAACACCATATATTTT
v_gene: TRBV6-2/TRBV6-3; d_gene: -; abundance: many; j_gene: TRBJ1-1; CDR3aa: CASSLTVNTEAFF; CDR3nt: TGTGCCAGCAGTCTAACAGTGAACACTGAAGCTTTCTTT
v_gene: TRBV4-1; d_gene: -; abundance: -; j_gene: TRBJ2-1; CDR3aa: CASSQDQMVPFGGEQFF; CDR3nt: TGCGCCAGCAGCCAAGATCAGATGGTTCCCTTCGGGGGTGAGCAGTTCTTC
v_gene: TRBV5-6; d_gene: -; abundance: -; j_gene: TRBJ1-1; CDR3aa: CASSLGRSEAFF; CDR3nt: TGTGCCAGCAGCTTGGGACGCTCTGAAGCTTTCTTT
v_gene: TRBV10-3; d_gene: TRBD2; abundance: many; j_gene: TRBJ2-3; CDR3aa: CAIRGGRDADTQYF; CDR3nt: TGTGCCATCCGAGGCGGGAGGGATGCAGATACGCAGTATTTT
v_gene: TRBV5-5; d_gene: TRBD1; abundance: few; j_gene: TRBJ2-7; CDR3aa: CASSPRGQGDPYEQYF; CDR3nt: TGTGCCAGCAGCCCCCGGGGACAGGGGGATCCCTACGAGCAGTACTTC
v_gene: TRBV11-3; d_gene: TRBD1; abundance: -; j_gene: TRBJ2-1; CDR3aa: CASSHTGGSDEQFF; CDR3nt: TGTGCCAGCAGCCATACAGGGGGCAGCGATGAGCAGTTCTTC
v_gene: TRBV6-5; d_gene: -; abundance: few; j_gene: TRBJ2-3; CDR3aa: CASRGANTQYF; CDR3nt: TGTGCCAGCCGAGGGGCCAATACGCAGTATTTT
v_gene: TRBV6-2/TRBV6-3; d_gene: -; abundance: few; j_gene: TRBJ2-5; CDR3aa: CASSYGGLGPGETQYF; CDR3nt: TGTGCCAGCAGTTACGGGGGTCTGGGCCCTGGGGAGACCCAGTACTTC
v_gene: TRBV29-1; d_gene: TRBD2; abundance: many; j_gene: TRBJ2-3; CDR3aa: CSVDGELGVAGVAGTQYF; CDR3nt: TGCAGCGTTGACGGGGAACTCGGAGTAGCGGGCGTCGCTGGTACGCAGTATTTT
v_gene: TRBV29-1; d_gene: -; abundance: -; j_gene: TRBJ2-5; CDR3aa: CSVERSGEKTQYF; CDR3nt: TGCAGCGTTGAGCGGTCAGGGGAAAAGACCCAGTACTTC
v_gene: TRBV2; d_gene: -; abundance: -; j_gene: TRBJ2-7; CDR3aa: CASSDRTGYEQYF; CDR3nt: TGTGCCAGCAGTGACCGCACCGGATACGAGCAGTACTTC
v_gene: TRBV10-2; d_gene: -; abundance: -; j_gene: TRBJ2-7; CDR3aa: CASSEGTLGREQYF; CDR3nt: TGCGCCAGCAGTGAGGGGACCCTTGGGCGCGAGCAGTACTTC
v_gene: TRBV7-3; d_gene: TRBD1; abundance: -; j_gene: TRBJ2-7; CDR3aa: CARQGEQRSYEQYF; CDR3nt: TGTGCCAGACAGGGGGAACAGCGCTCCTACGAGCAGTACTTC
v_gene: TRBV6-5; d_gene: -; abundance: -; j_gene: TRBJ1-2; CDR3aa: CASTQGFYGYTF; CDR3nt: TGTGCCAGCACCCAGGGTTTCTATGGCTACACCTTC
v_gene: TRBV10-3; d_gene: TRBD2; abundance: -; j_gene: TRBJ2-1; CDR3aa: CATRQAGEVNEQFF; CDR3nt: TGTGCCACCCGCCAAGCGGGAGAAGTAAATGAGCAGTTCTTC
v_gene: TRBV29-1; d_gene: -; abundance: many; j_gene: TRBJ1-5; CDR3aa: CSVWGWGGFNQPQHF; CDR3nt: TGCAGCGTTTGGGGGTGGGGAGGGTTCAATCAGCCCCAGCATTTT
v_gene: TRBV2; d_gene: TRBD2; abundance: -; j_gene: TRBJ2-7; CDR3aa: CARSSSGRKNEQYF; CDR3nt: TGTGCCAGATCCTCGAGCGGGAGAAAGAACGAGCAGTACTTC
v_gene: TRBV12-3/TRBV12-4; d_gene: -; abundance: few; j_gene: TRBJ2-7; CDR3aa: CASSLGRVGSYEQYF; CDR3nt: TGTGCCAGCAGTTTAGGCAGGGTGGGCTCCTACGAGCAGTACTTC
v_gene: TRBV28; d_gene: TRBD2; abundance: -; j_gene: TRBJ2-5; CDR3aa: CASSPLAGAEETQYF; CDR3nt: TGTGCCAGCAGTCCACTAGCGGGGGCGGAAGAGACCCAGTACTTC
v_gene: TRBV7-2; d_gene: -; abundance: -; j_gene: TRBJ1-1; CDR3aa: CASSFLQYREAFF; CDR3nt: TGTGCCAGCAGCTTTTTGCAATACCGTGAAGCTTTCTTT
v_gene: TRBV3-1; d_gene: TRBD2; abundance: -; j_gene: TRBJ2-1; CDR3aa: CASSPSGRASYNEQFF; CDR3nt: TGTGCCAGCAGCCCTAGCGGGAGGGCCTCCTACAATGAGCAGTTCTTC
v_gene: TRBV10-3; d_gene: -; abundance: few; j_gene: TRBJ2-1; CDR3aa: CAISPGLGAPSSYNEQFF; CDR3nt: TGTGCCATCAGTCCGGGACTGGGGGCCCCTAGCTCCTACAATGAGCAGTTCTTC
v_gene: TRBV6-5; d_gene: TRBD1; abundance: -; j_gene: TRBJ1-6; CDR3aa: CASSFTGEVNSPLHF; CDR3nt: TGTGCCAGCAGTTTTACAGGGGAGGTTAATTCACCCCTCCACTTT
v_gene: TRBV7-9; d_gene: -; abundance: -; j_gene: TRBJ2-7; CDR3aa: CASSLVLGAGEQYF; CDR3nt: TGTGCCAGCAGCTTAGTTCTGGGGGCGGGAGAGCAGTACTTC
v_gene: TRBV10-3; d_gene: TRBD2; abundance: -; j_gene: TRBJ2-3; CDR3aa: CAMSSGTTDTQYF; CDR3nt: TGTGCCATGTCTAGCGGGACAACAGATACGCAGTATTTT
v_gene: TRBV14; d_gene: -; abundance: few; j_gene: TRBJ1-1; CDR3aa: CASSPRTVLNTEAFF; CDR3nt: TGTGCCAGCAGCCCCCGGACAGTCTTGAACACTGAAGCTTTCTTT
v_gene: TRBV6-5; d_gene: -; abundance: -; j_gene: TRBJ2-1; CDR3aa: CASRSPALGNEQFF; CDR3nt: TGTGCCAGCAGATCGCCCGCCCTGGGGAATGAGCAGTTCTTC
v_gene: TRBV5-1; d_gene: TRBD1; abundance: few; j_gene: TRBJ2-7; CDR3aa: CASSLAGGWDRSKF; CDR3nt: TGCGCCAGCAGCTTGGCCGGAGGGTGGGACAGGTCGAAATTC
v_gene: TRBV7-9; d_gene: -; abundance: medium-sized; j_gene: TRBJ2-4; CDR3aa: CASSGQGGPKNIQYF; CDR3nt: TGTGCCAGCAGCGGCCAGGGGGGCCCTAAAAACATTCAGTACTTC
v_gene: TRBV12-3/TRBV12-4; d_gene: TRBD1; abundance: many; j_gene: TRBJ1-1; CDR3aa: CASSGQGGEAFF; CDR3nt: TGTGCCAGCAGTGGACAGGGGGGAGAAGCTTTCTTT
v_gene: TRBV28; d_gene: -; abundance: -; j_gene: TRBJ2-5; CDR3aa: CATFKGGEETQYF; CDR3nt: TGTGCCACTTTCAAGGGGGGGGAAGAGACCCAGTACTTC
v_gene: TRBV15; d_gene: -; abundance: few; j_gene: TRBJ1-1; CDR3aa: CATSTGWGMAEAFF; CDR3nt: TGTGCCACCAGCACCGGCTGGGGTATGGCTGAAGCTTTCTTT
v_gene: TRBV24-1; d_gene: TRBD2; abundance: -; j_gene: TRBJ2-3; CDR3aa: CATMGREGDTQYF; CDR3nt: TGTGCCACCATGGGGCGGGAGGGAGATACGCAGTATTTT